This entry lists 27 T cell receptor beta chains sequenced from one sample in a study of tumor and adjacent non-tumor tissue in lung cancer. The library came from three nested PCR rounds adapted from ARM-PCR protocols. TCRdb reprocessed the multiplex PCR reads via MiXCR and lists one record per CDR3 protein. The table includes more than 45,000 distinct CDR3 sequences, around 64% detected once. No cell sorting was done before RNA was extracted from the tissue. This non-tumor lung sample came from over 3 cm beyond the tumor edge. Sequenced material: distant non-tumor lung tissue. All receptors derive from a woman between 65 and 79 years old with non-small cell lung cancer.

As concerns this clonotype: Its ends do not fully match the called genes, so a read error is possible. The CDR3 bases are TGTGCCGGCAGTTCCGAGAGGGCCGGCTATGGCTACACCTTC. Amino acid sequence: CAGSSERAGYGYTF. V and J are TRBV28 and TRBJ1-2, with D uncertain. The CDR3 is made up of 14 amino acids. Looked up from germline, CDR1 is MDHEN and CDR2 is SYDVKM.

Comment on this clonotype: Germline is not matched at one junction end, which may reflect a read error. The chain joins TRBV4-1 to TRBJ1-6, with 7 bases fitting TRBD1. Germline V CDR1 and CDR2: MGHRA, YSYEKL. The CDR3 consists of 17 residues. This chain's CDR3 is CASSQDTGDVGVSPLHF. CDR3 bases: TGTGCCAGCAGCCAAGATACAGGGGACGTTGGGGTTTCACCCCTCCACTTT.

The chain carries TRBV6-6 and TRBJ2-3, with a possible D match to TRBD1 (7 bases). The CDR3 totals 15 residues. Per the germline V gene, CDR1 is MNHNY and CDR2 is SVGAGI (reference sequence). CDR3 nucleotides: TGTGCTAGCGGTTCCGGGGCAGGGGGTGCAGATACGCAGTATTTT. Amino acids: CASGSGAGGADTQYF.

The CDR3, as DNA: TGCGCCAGCAGCATGAGACAGGGGGCTTTCGATGGCTACACCTTC. As protein: CASSMRQGAFDGYTF. V usage is TRBV5-1 and J usage is TRBJ1-2; TRBD1 agrees at 10 bases. J was trimmed by 6 bases and V by 4 bases; bases with no gene match: 9. The V gene's germline CDR1 is SGHRS and CDR2 YFSETQ. The CDR3 sequence is 15 residues long.

A word on this clonotype: An end of the junction does not agree with germline; a read error may underlie this. The V and J genes are TRBV30 and TRBJ2-5, with D uncertain. Germline V gene sequence: CDR1 GTSNPN, CDR2 SVGIG (reference sequence). CDR3 length equals 13 residues. The CDR3 loop is CAWRFKHLETQWF. The CDR3 bases are TGTGCCTGGAGATTTAAGCATCTAGAGACCCAGTGGTTC.

For this clonotype: Being one base from a much bigger clone, this may be a read error. This sequence joins TRBV28 and TRBJ2-7; unclear D gene. Germline V gene sequence: CDR1 MDHEN, CDR2 SYDVKM. V was trimmed by 4 bases and J by 5 bases, leaving 21 bases between them. This CDR3 comprises 16 residues. The CDR3 is CASSSRGSTSVHEQYF. The CDR3 DNA is TGTGCCAGCAGTTCGCGAGGTAGCACCAGTGTGCACGAGCAGTACTTC.

Details on this clonotype: A read error may explain this, as a much larger clone is one base away. The V call is TRBV20-1, the J call TRBJ1-5; D call uncertain. CDR3 length: 15 residues. The germline V gene has CDR1 DFQATT and CDR2 SNEGSKA (reference sequence). The CDR3 loop reads CSARGSSYSNQPQQF. CDR3 DNA: TGCAGTGCTAGAGGTTCGTCTTATAGCAATCAGCCCCAGCAGTTT.

The genes are TRBV24-1 and TRBJ2-1, with D hard to call. The germline V and J ends were trimmed by 1 base and 12 bases, with 15 bases remaining between them. The V gene's germline CDR1 is KGHDR and CDR2 SFDVKD. The CDR3 totals 14 residues. The CDR3 reads CATSDFSYSGGQFF. The CDR3 bases are TGTGCCACCAGTGATTTTTCGTATAGTGGTGGGCAGTTCTTC.

This rearrangement joins TRBV20-1 to TRBJ2-3, with D tentatively TRBD2 (6 bases). The CDR3 is 14 residues long. Germline V CDR1 and CDR2: DFQATT, SNEGSKA (reference sequence). V was trimmed by 7 bases and J by 0 bases, leaving 14 bases between them. CDR3 region: CSVDAGTSTDTQYF. For the CDR3, the DNA is TGCAGTGTGGACGCGGGAACTAGCACAGATACGCAGTATTTT.

This clonotype occurred many times. This rearrangement joins TRBV13 to TRBJ1-1, with a possible D match to TRBD1 (6 bases). V lost 5 bases, J lost 1 base, and 23 bases lay in between. The CDR3 is made up of 18 amino acids. Germline V gene lookup returns CDR1 PRHDT and CDR2 FYEKMQ (reference sequence). The CDR3 reads CASSLEFKTGISNTEAFF. CDR3 coding DNA: TGTGCCAGCAGCCTCGAGTTTAAGACAGGTATATCGAACACTGAAGCTTTCTTT.

This clonotype was seen a single time. The chain joins TRBV6-2 or TRBV6-3 to TRBJ2-7; TRBD2 aligns across 9 bases. This CDR3 is built from 14 residues. V shed 2 bases, J shed 5 bases, and the junction held 4 bases outside the gene matches. Germline lookup yields CDR1 MNHEY and CDR2 SVGEGT. The CDR3 reads CASSYIAGDNEQYF. CDR3 DNA: TGTGCCAGCAGTTACATAGCGGGAGACAACGAGCAGTACTTC.

As regards this clonotype: This clone may be a read error of a much larger clone one base away. The V call is TRBV20-1, the J call TRBJ1-2; possible D gene TRBD1, 6 bases. Trimming stripped 0 bases from V and 6 bases from J, with 17 bases between. Germline V gene lookup returns CDR1 DFQATT and CDR2 SNEGSKA (reference sequence). This CDR3 spans 15 amino acids. The CDR3 loop reads CSARDFGGRIDGYTF. CDR3 nucleotides: TGCAGTGCTAGAGATTTCGGGGGGCGCATCGATGGCTACACCTTC.

The chain joins TRBV7-9 to TRBJ2-1, with TRBD2 matching over 7 bases. The CDR3 extends over 14 amino acids. Germline V CDR1 and CDR2: SEHNR, FQNEAQ (reference sequence). Trimming at V came to 7 bases and at J to 6 bases, leaving 9 bases not matched to a gene. CDR3 in DNA: TGTGCCAGCAACTCCCCACGCGGGGGCAATGAGCAGTTCTTC. Its translation is CASNSPRGGNEQFF.

This clonotype appeared many times. DNA for the CDR3: TGTGCCAGCAGCTTCGGGACTAGCGGAGCTAAGGAGCAGTACTTC. As protein: CASSFGTSGAKEQYF. The gene calls are TRBV5-4 and TRBJ2-7, with 11 bases identical to TRBD2. The germline V gene encodes CDR1 SGHNT and CDR2 YYREEE (reference sequence). V shed 2 bases, J shed 7 bases, and the junction held 8 bases outside the gene matches. The CDR3 loop spans 15 amino acids.

This clonotype was counted at least ten times. The V gene is TRBV20-1, the J gene TRBJ2-7; possibly TRBD1 for D (6 bases). Trimming left V 6 bases short and J 4 bases short, with 16 bases between. CDR3 length: 13 amino acids. Germline assignment: CDR1 DFQATT and CDR2 SNEGSKA (reference sequence). For the CDR3, the DNA is TGCAGTGCGAGTCGGACAGAAGCTTACGAGCAGTACTTC. Translation gives CSASRTEAYEQYF.

The sample holds one count of this clonotype. The junction departs from germline at one end; a sequencing error may be responsible. The CDR3 region is CASSEIPPPYGTEDFF. For the CDR3, the DNA is TGTGCCAGCAGTGAAATCCCCCCACCCTATGGCACTGAAGATTTCTTT. The rearrangement links TRBV6-1 to TRBJ1-1; D gene ambiguous. Germline values: CDR1 MNHNS, CDR2 SASEGT. This CDR3 spans 16 amino acids.

A remark on this clonotype: A much larger clone lies one base from this, so it may be a read error. This rearrangement joins TRBV29-1 to TRBJ2-7; D remains unclear. V lost 6 bases and J lost 1, with 7 bases in between. This CDR3 has 11 residues. Germline values: CDR1 SQVTM, CDR2 ANQGSEA. CDR3 region: CSVGASYEQYF. CDR3 bases: TGCAGCGTAGGAGCGTCCTACGAGCAGTACTTC.

Worth noting for this clonotype: An end of the junction differs from the germline gene, which may be a read error. The chain is built from TRBV29-1 and TRBJ2-3, with D possibly matching TRBD1 (6 bases). The CDR3 is made up of 15 amino acids. Germline CDR1 reads SQVTM; CDR2 reads ANQGSEA. The CDR3 coding sequence is TGCAGCGTTATAGAGTTAGGGGGATTCACGGATACACAGTATTTT. Protein sequence: CSVIELGGFTDTQYF.

With respect to this clonotype: A read error may be the cause here, since a much bigger clone is one base away. The rearrangement links TRBV12-3 or TRBV12-4 to TRBJ1-6; D uncertain. This CDR3 is 14 amino acids long. Deletions cut 3 bases from V and 5 bases from J, with 8 bases between. The CDR3 DNA is TGTGCCAGCAGTTTCGGCTGCCATAATTCACCCCTCCACTTT. Its protein is CASSFGCHNSPLHF.

This clonotype was found many times. The chain has TRBV28 and TRBJ2-5; 10 bases are a match to TRBD2. Germline trimming cut 6 bases from V and 1 base from J; bases unmatched to any gene: 11. Germline V gene sequence: CDR1 MDHEN, CDR2 SYDVKM. The CDR3 has 17 amino acids. This CDR3 is CASSWTSGKGSQETQYF. The CDR3 nucleotides are TGTGCCAGCAGCTGGACTAGCGGTAAAGGTAGCCAAGAGACCCAGTACTTC.

The V and J genes are TRBV6-2 or TRBV6-3 and TRBJ2-2; tentative D call: TRBD1 (5 bases). Germline CDR1 reads MNHEY; CDR2 reads SVGEGT. The V and J ends lost 8 bases and 5 bases respectively, with 24 bases between them. CDR3 length equals 17 residues. CDR3 region: CASGPPRGIRSTGELFF. For the CDR3, the DNA is TGTGCCAGCGGTCCCCCAAGGGGAATAAGAAGTACCGGGGAGCTGTTTTTT.

Worth noting for this clonotype: This CDR3 is missing its conserved last phenylalanine or tryptophan, likely due to a read error. This rearrangement joins TRBV10-2 to TRBJ2-2, with D maybe TRBD2 (5 bases). CDR3 length: 16 amino acids. Germline V CDR1 and CDR2: WSHSY, SAAADI. The V gene lost 8 bases and the J gene lost 7 bases, with 23 bases spanning the gap. This chain's CDR3 is CASQRLAGPSSGELFS. CDR3 nucleotide sequence: TGCGCCAGCCAGCGGTTAGCTGGGCCTTCGAGCGGGGAGCTGTTTTCT.

This clonotype was recorded only once. One end of the junction is discordant with germline, which a read error may explain. The chain links TRBV12-3 or TRBV12-4 to TRBJ1-5; D uncertain. The CDR3 consists of 16 residues. The chain's CDR3 is CASSLKLTVSNRPQHF. DNA of the CDR3: TGTGCCAGCAGTTTAAAACTGACGGTTAGCAATCGGCCCCAGCATTTT.

A note on this clonotype: This may come from a read error, since a much larger clone is one base off. The chain uses TRBV5-8 and TRBJ2-7; TRBD1 agrees at 7 bases. Germline CDR1 SGHTS, CDR2 YDEGEE. The length of the CDR3 is 16 residues. V shed 0 bases, J shed 3 bases, and the junction held 9 bases outside the gene matches. DNA of the CDR3: TGTGCCAGCAGCTTGGCCAGGACAGGCGGCATCTACGAGCAGTACTTC. Translation gives CASSLARTGGIYEQYF.

V is TRBV11-2 and J is TRBJ2-4; 8 bases fit TRBD2. V was pared by 5 bases and J by 9 bases, with 15 bases of the junction left unmatched. CDR1 and CDR2 (germline): SGHAT, FQNNGV. The CDR3 has 16 amino acids. DNA for the CDR3: TGTGCCAGCAGCCCGGGGACTAGTGGGGGGAAGGGCATTCAGTACTTC. It codes for CASSPGTSGGKGIQYF.

Comments on this clonotype: At one end the junction does not follow the germline gene, possibly because of a read error. The chain combines TRBV29-1 with TRBJ2-5; tentatively, D is TRBD1 or TRBD2 (5 bases each). The CDR3 runs to 11 residues. Germline lookup yields CDR1 SQVTM and CDR2 ANQGSEA. The CDR3 bases are TGCAACTGTGGGATCGGTGGGACCCAGTGCTTC. This sequence encodes CNCGIGGTQCF.

As regards this clonotype: A much larger clone is a single base away; this may be a read error. This rearrangement joins TRBV5-1 to TRBJ1-5, with D unresolved. In germline, CDR1 is SGHRS, CDR2 YFSETQ. The CDR3 loop spans 13 amino acids. CDR3 protein: CASSLDLNQSQHF. The CDR3 DNA reads as TGCGCCAGCAGCTTGGATCTAAATCAGTCCCAGCATTTT.